The 12 T cell receptor beta chains below all came from one sample that was sequenced in a study of T cells in Graves' hyperthyroidism and ophthalmopathy. TCR beta CDR3 regions were amplified from RNA. TCR CDR3 underwent first-round RT-PCR with the HTBI primer set. TCRdb reanalysed the multiplex PCR reads using MiXCR and keeps one entry per CDR3 protein. Here the sample spans 700,000 to 850,000 distinct CDR3 sequences, around 40% being singletons. The specimen was blood. Receptors were obtained from a woman in her 40s with Graves' hyperthyroidism.

The sample holds a few counts of this clonotype. The chain has TRBV13 and TRBJ2-5; the match to TRBD2 covers 12 bases. CDR3 size: 15 residues. CDR1 PRHDT and CDR2 FYEKMQ come from the germline V gene (reference sequence). Losses at the gene ends were 4 bases for V and 3 bases for J; bases not matched to a gene: 3. In nucleotides, the CDR3 is TGTGCCAGCAGCTCTCGACTAGCGGGGGAAGAGACCCAGTACTTC. Amino acids: CASSSRLAGEETQYF.

This clonotype occurred many times. The V call is TRBV4-3, the J call TRBJ1-1; no reliable D call. Looked up from germline, CDR1 is LGHNA and CDR2 is YSLEER. The V gene lost 2 bases and the J gene lost 2 bases, with 6 bases spanning the gap. CDR3 length: 13 residues. CDR3 DNA sequence: TGCGCCAGCAGCCAAATGGAAAACACTGAAGCTTTCTTT. Translation: CASSQMENTEAFF.

This clonotype was counted at least ten times. The chain employs TRBV10-2 and TRBJ2-2; TRBD1 agrees at 12 bases. J gave up 11 bases and V 7 bases, and 5 bases lay outside the gene matches. The germline CDR1 and CDR2 sequences are WSHSY and SAAADI. The CDR3 loop spans 13 amino acids. The CDR3 DNA is TGCGCCAGCATGGGACAGGGGGCGGGAGAGCTGTTTTTT. Translation gives CASMGQGAGELFF.

The rearrangement uses TRBV7-6 and TRBJ2-7, with D perhaps TRBD1 (6 bases). The V end lost 8 bases, the J end lost 12 bases, and 17 bases lay between the germline ends. Germline CDR1 SGHVS, CDR2 FNYEAQ. The length of the CDR3 is 11 residues. The CDR3 nucleotides read TGTGCCAGCCGCCGACAGGACAGCGCGTACTTC. It translates to CASRRQDSAYF.

In this sample, this clonotype turned up many times. The chain combines TRBV20-1 with TRBJ1-2; D perhaps matches TRBD1 (5 bases). V lost 6 bases to trimming and J lost 2 bases, with 10 bases between them. CDR1 is DFQATT, CDR2 SNEGSKA, per germline (reference sequence). This CDR3 comprises 12 residues. The CDR3 region is CSAPGANYGYTF. The DNA of the CDR3 is TGCAGTGCACCCGGGGCCAACTATGGCTACACCTTC.

As concerns this clonotype: A much more abundant neighbour one base away suggests this may be a read error. The chain recombines TRBV5-1 with TRBJ1-1; tentatively, D is TRBD1 (5 bases). Germline V CDR1 and CDR2: SGHRS, YFSETQ. The CDR3 is 14 amino acids. Trimming shortened V by 1 base and J by 3 bases, and 10 bases separated the two germline ends. CDR3 sequence reads: CASSLYRPDTEAFF. For the CDR3, the DNA is TGCGCCAGCAGCTTGTACAGGCCTGACACTGAAGCTTTCTTT.

The V call is TRBV19, the J call TRBJ2-7; D remains unclear. Germline CDR1 LNHDA, CDR2 SQIVND (reference sequence). The length of the CDR3 is 12 residues. The V end lost 0 bases, the J end lost 3 bases, and 3 bases lay between the germline ends. CDR3 bases: TGTGCCAGTAGTATAGACGGCTACGAGCAGTACTTC. Translated, it gives CASSIDGYEQYF.

The rearrangement links TRBV7-9 to TRBJ2-7; no firm D call. Trimming removed 6 bases from V and 5 bases from J, with 17 bases in between. Germline V lookup: CDR1 SEHNR, CDR2 FQNEAQ (reference sequence). The CDR3 is made up of 14 amino acids. The CDR3 loop reads CASSEVWHNHEQYF. The CDR3 nucleotides read TGTGCCAGCAGTGAAGTTTGGCACAATCACGAGCAGTACTTC. Drawing the rest from reference TRBV7-9 and TRBJ2-7, the complete variable domain is DTGVSQNPRHKITKRGQNVTFRCDPISEHNRLYWYRQTLGQGPEFLTYFQNEAQLEKSRLLSDRFSAERPKGSFSTLEIQRTEQGDSAMYLCASSEVWHNHEQYFGPGTRLTVT.

This clonotype has a count of ten or more. The chain joins TRBV7-9 to TRBJ1-6; D call uncertain. In germline, CDR1 is SEHNR, CDR2 FQNEAQ (reference sequence). The V end was cut by 1 base, the J end by 6 bases, with 4 bases between. This CDR3 has 13 amino acids. CDR3 DNA sequence: TGTGCCAGCAGCTTAGTCAGTAATTCACCCCTCCACTTT. Protein sequence: CASSLVSNSPLHF.

This sequence joins TRBV19 and TRBJ1-5, with a tentative D call TRBD1 (5 bases). This CDR3 comprises 15 residues. V lost 6 bases and J lost 4, with 16 bases in between. Germline V gene sequence: CDR1 LNHDA, CDR2 SQIVND (reference sequence). The CDR3 region is CASSQGEGQNQPQHF. The CDR3, as DNA: TGTGCCAGTAGCCAAGGGGAAGGGCAGAATCAGCCCCAGCATTTT.

This clonotype was picked up many times. V is TRBV12-3 or TRBV12-4 and J is TRBJ1-6; D ambiguous. The ends were cut back, 8 bases at V and 7 bases at J, with 12 bases in the middle. CDR3 size: 13 residues. CDR3 amino acids: CASLESANSPLHF. In nucleotides, the CDR3 is TGTGCCAGCCTGGAATCGGCAAATTCACCCCTCCACTTT.

Concerning this clonotype: A much larger clone differs from this one at a single base, so this may be a read error. The CDR3 sequence is CSAGGRPYTEAFF. CDR3 nucleotide sequence: TGCAGTGCTGGGGGGAGGCCGTACACTGAAGCTTTCTTT. The V and J genes are TRBV20-1 and TRBJ1-1, with a weak D call TRBD1 (5 bases). Germline V lookup: CDR1 DFQATT, CDR2 SNEGSKA (reference sequence). This CDR3 comprises 13 residues. Trimming removed 5 bases from V and 3 bases from J, with 13 bases in between.